The source of this T cell receptor (beta chain) is a study of blood T cells in healthy people across ages. V was shortened by 8 bases and J by 5 bases, with 21 bases between the two germline ends. The CDR3 sequence is 15 residues long. Per the germline V gene, CDR1 is SGHTA and CDR2 is FQGNSA. This clonotype has only a few counts. A sample-barcoded 5' primer and a J-beta primer mix were used in a second PCR of roughly 7 to 11 cycles. TCRdb processed the 5' RACE reads anew with MiXCR; each CDR3 protein has one entry. The sample records 800,000 to 950,000 distinct CDR3 sequences, roughly 29% being singletons. Investigators took 9.5 to 10 milliliters of peripheral blood from every donor. This sample also appeared in a second study, on T cells of mothers and their children. Per that paper: Versus unrelated pairs, overlap was slightly higher in related mother-child pairs, without reaching significance.

This TCR derives from a woman aged 40 to 50 in good health. Source material: blood. This chain uses TRBV7-2 with TRBJ1-2; D unresolved. This CDR3 is CASSLSPRLGYGYTF. CDR3 DNA: TGTGCCAGCTCCCTCTCGCCGAGGTTGGGGTATGGCTACACCTTC.